What follows is one TCR beta chain and its context. V was pared by 1 base and J by 4 bases, with 6 bases of the junction left unmatched. The germline CDR1 and CDR2 sequences are LNHNV and YYDKDF (reference sequence). This CDR3 is 16 amino acids long. In the original workflow: It was from reference gene primer amplification that nucleated cell counts were estimated. The table came from immunoSEQ multiplex PCR; TCRdb's copy has only in-frame clones and leaves some out. V, J and clone size were drawn from that table, and D and trimming were deduced from the DNA. The repertoire holds approximately 250,000 clones, with approximately 85% as singletons. The data originate from a study of blood T cell repertoires in COVID-19.

This TCR derives from a man aged 40-55 years with acute or convalescent COVID-19. The chain carries TRBV15 and TRBJ2-7; 11 bases agree with TRBD1. The sample was peripheral blood. The CDR3 bases are TGTGCCACCAGCAGAGGGTCGGACAGGGGGCAATACGAGCAGTACTTC. Protein product: CATSRGSDRGQYEQYF.